The TCR beta chain under discussion was sequenced for a study of blood T cell repertoires in COVID-19. Germline trimming cut 5 bases from V and 0 bases from J; bases unmatched to any gene: 9. The CDR3 loop spans 16 amino acids. Germline lookup yields CDR1 WSHSY and CDR2 SAAADI. Only in-frame clones appear in the TCRdb table, and some are missing; sequencing was by immunoSEQ multiplex PCR. Here the sample spans over 200,000 clones, over 70% being singletons. The TCR was taken from a woman in her thirties who had been exposed to COVID-19. This chain connects TRBV10-2 to TRBJ1-1, with 7 bases lining up with TRBD1. Sequenced material: PBMCs or T cells enriched from blood (not recorded which). The chain's CDR3 is CASSLGAGGLNTEAFF. For the CDR3, the DNA is TGCGCCAGCAGTTTGGGGGCAGGGGGACTGAACACTGAAGCTTTCTTT.